The entry below gives a single T cell receptor (beta chain) sequence along with its context. This clonotype appeared a few times. Its antigen is still unknown. Base qualities were left out, and no much larger clone turns up one base away. The data originate from a study of identical twins (dated by TCRdb to the mid-2010s). Some background on the complete study: The study deep-sequenced TCR alpha and beta repertoires from monozygotic twins, unrelated adults of various ages and cord blood to test whether fetal clonotypes persist. To rule out contamination, the twin experiments were replicated at different times with different library preparation protocols. General findings and caveats noted by the study authors: Out-of-frame TCR alpha sequences shared between twins showed an excess of low generation-probability sequences compared with coincidental sharing between unrelated individuals. In monozygotic twins, out-of-frame TCR alpha sharing was systematically underestimated by recombination models, although the models agreed with sharing between unrelated individuals. In beta out-of-frame sequences, excess twin sharing was weaker, because having fewer shared sequences lowered the signal-to-noise ratio. Fewer insertions were carried by abundant cord blood beta clonotypes, a similar but weaker trend appeared in young adult naive repertoires, and no such trend appeared in memory repertoires. Invariant T cells such as MAIT and iNKT could partly confound zero-insertion analyses, although diverse VJ usage argued against such confounding for most clonotypes. Because the same donors could not be followed over many years, conclusions were based on cross-sectional statistical analysis.

The CDR3 sequence holds 15 residues, the cysteine and phenylalanine included. Here the CDR3 DNA is all that survives: 45 bases in frame from base 1. In the germline V gene, CDR1 corresponds to MDHEN and CDR2 to SYDVKM. V is shortened by 1 base, J by 1 base, and the region joining them spans 10 bases. Receptor amplification or capture employed 5' RACE. The sequencer listed for this sample is Illumina HiSeq 2000. Template switching added a universal primer binding site, and the final cDNA carried a unique molecular identifier that allowed TCR cDNA molecules to be counted accurately. Specific primers in the conserved constant-segment region were used to synthesize first-strand cDNA for TCR alpha and beta chains. To control for contamination, each cDNA library was double barcoded with a SMART-Mk sample barcode plus Illumina barcodes. TruSeq adapter sequences, together with Illumina sample barcodes, were added in two successive PCR steps. TCR alpha and beta cDNA libraries were sequenced on the Illumina HiSeq platform with custom primers. In the authors' own workflow: Unique molecular identifiers were extracted from raw reads with MiGEC, and CDR3 positions were determined with MiXCR. For each individual, recombination models were inferred using an EM algorithm with the repgenHMM and IGoR tools. The analysis of shared clonotypes was done with the tcR package in R, with sharing normalized by the product of cloneset sizes. To study raw recombination free of thymic and clonal selection effects, out-of-frame nonproductive sequences were analyzed. TCRdb trimmed the raw reads at Q25, called clones with MiXCR and kept productive beta chains. Rows with a matching CDR3 protein are joined into one entry that keeps the most common DNA and genes. These V and J calls derive from TCRdb rather than the authors' analysis. Across this sample there are under 300,000 distinct CDR3 sequences, with 12% seen only once. Of the sample, approximately 4% is held by the ten largest clones.

Only healthy Caucasian donors were included. Three pairs of female monozygotic twins, all aged about 18 to 29 years, made up the twin cohort. Using Miltenyi CD45RO+ enrichment and human naive T-cell isolation kits, memory (CD45RO+) and naive T cells were isolated from PBMC. These same data were also listed under a study on yellow fever vaccine responses in identical twins. From that second study: According to the authors, in identical twins the way T cells responded to vaccination appeared partly convergent and partly personalized. In the study, vaccine-responding T cell clones were precisely tracked in identical twins.

The material sequenced was memory (CD45RO+) T cells sorted from blood. The cell subset or site label, read with the paper, signifies: CD45RO+ enriched T cells. The chain employs TRBV28 and TRBJ1-2; TRBD1 is a weak D gene call, 5 bases matching. The receptor was derived from a woman younger than 35 in good health. The CDR3 corresponds to CASSLSGQLNYGYTF. The DNA sequence reads TGTGCCAGCAGTTTATCAGGACAACTTAACTATGGCTACACCTTC.